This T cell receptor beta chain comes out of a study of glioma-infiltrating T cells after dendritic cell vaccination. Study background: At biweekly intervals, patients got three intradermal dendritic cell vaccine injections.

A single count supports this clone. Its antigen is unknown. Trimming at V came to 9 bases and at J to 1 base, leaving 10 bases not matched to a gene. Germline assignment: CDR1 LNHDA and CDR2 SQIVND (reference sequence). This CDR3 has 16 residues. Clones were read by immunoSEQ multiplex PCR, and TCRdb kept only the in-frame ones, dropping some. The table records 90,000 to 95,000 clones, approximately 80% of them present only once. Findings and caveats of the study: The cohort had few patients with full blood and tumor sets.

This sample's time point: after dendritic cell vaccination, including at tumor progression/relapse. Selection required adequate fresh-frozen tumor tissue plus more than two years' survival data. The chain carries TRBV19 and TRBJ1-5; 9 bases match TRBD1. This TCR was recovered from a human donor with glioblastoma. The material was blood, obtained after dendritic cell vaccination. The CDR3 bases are TGTGCCAGCTGGGGAGGGACAGGGTTGAGCAATCAGCCCCAGCATTTT. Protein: CASWGGTGLSNQPQHF.